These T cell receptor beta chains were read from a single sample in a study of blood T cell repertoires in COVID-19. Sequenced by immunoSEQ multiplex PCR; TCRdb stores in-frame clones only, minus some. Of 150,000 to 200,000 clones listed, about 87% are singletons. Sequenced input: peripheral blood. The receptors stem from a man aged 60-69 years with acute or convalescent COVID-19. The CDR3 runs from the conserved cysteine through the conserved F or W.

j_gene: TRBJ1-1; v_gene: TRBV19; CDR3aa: CASSLYRGGYTEAFF
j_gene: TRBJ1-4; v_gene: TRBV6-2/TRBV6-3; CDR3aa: CASSSGQFSNEKLFF
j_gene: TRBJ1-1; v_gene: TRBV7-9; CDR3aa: CASSHPGVNTEAFF
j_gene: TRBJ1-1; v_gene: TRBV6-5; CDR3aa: CASSPRSHTEAFF
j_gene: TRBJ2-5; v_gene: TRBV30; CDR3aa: CAWAQGNQETQYF
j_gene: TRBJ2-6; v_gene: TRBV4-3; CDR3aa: CASSPQGHSGANVLTF
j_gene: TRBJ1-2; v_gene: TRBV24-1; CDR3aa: CATSLRGYTF
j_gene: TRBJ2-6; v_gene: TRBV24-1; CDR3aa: CATRSSGANVLTF
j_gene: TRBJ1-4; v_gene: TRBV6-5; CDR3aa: CASRDRGTNEKLFF
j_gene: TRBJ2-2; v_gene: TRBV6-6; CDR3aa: CASSYDTGANTGELFF
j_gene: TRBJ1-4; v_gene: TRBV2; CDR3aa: CASTWTPAEKLFF
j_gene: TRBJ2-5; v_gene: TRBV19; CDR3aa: CASSIPSQETQYF
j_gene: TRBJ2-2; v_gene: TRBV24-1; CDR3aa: CATSERGKTGGYGELFF
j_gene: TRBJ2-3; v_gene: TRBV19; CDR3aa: CASSTNRGSDTQYF
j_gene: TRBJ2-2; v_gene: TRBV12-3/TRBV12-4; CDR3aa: CASSLTNTGELFF
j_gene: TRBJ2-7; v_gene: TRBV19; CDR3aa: CASSEGLAVYYEQYF
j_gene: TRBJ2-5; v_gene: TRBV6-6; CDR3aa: CATLPAEFRETQYF
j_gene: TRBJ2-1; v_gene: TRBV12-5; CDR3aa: CASGESGGAWNEQFF
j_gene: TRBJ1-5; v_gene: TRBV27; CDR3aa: CASSSGTGYSNQPQHF
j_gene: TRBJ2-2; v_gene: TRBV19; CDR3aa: CATSQRGGNTGELFF
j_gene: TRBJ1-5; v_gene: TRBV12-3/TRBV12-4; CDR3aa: CASRTGGGQPQHF
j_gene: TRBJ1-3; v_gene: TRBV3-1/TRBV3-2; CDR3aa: CASSRQGYGNTIYF
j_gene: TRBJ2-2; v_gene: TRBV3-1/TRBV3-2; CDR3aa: CASSLGLAGEGTGELFF